A selection of T cell receptor beta chains follows, all from one sample in a study of cytomegalovirus exposure and HLA in healthy donors. Only in-frame clones appear in the TCRdb table, and some are missing; sequencing was by immunoSEQ multiplex PCR. The data show 150,000 to 200,000 clones, approximately 85% seen once. Sequenced input: PBMCs. The receptors originated from a man aged 18 to 29 in good health and CMV-seronegative. CDR3s include the opening cysteine and the closing phenylalanine or tryptophan. The D gene is left open where the match is weak.

d_gene	j_gene	v_gene	len	CDR3nt	CDR3aa
TRBD1	TRBJ2-7	TRBV6-1	13	TGTGCCAGCAGAGCCGGGACAGACTACGAGCAGTACTTC	CASRAGTDYEQYF
.	TRBJ1-3	TRBV25-1	13	TGTGCCAGCAGATTGACTGGGGGAAACACCATATATTTT	CASRLTGGNTIYF
TRBD2	TRBJ2-1	TRBV27	15	TGTGCCAGCAGTTTGGCGGGAGCGGGGGTGGGCGAGCAGTTCTTC	CASSLAGAGVGEQFF
.	TRBJ1-3	TRBV7-9	13	TGTGCCAGCAGCTCGGGGGGTGGAAACACCATATATTTT	CASSSGGGNTIYF
TRBD2	TRBJ2-7	TRBV5-1	16	TGCGCCAGCGCGCTAGCGGGAGGAAGGCTCTTTGAAGAGCAGTACTTC	CASALAGGRLFEEQYF
TRBD1	TRBJ1-5	TRBV2	14	TGTGCCAGCAGTTGGGACAGGGGTTATCAGCCCCAGCATTTT	CASSWDRGYQPQHF
.	TRBJ1-2	TRBV13	13	TGTGCCAGCAGCTTAGGCAGGGCCAGGGGCTACACCTTC	CASSLGRARGYTF
.	TRBJ2-2	TRBV11-2	16	TGTGCCAGCAGCCTCGAGCCCTACCGGGGGACCGGGGAGCTGTTTTTT	CASSLEPYRGTGELFF
.	TRBJ1-1	TRBV4-2	14	TGTGCCAGCAGCCAAGCTCTCTTGAACACTGAAGCTTTCTTT	CASSQALLNTEAFF
TRBD1	TRBJ1-6	TRBV4-3	14	TGCGCCAGCAGCCAGGATGACAGGGTCCCACCCCTCCACTTT	CASSQDDRVPPLHF
.	TRBJ2-5	TRBV30	15	TGTGCCTGGGGGCCTTCCAAGGGGTTTGCAGAGACCCAGTACTTC	CAWGPSKGFAETQYF
.	TRBJ1-5	TRBV7-2	13	TGTGCCAGCAGCTTCAGGGGCAATCAGCCCCAGCATTTT	CASSFRGNQPQHF
.	TRBJ2-7	TRBV11-2	12	TGTGCCAGCAGCCCCCGGTCCTACGAGCAGTACTTC	CASSPRSYEQYF
.	TRBJ2-1	TRBV5-6	13	TGTGCCGCCCACTACCCGGATAGCGATGAGCAGTTCTTC	CAAHYPDSDEQFF
TRBD2	TRBJ2-7	TRBV4-2	15	TGTGCCAGCAGCCAAGATGGCAGCGGGAGGCCCGAGCAGTACTTC	CASSQDGSGRPEQYF
.	TRBJ2-7	TRBV4-3	15	TGCGCCAGCAGCCAAGATCTTCAGGCGAGATACAAGCAGTACTTC	CASSQDLQARYKQYF
TRBD2	TRBJ2-1	TRBV4-3	16	TGCGCCAGCAGCCACCTCGGACTAGCGTTCCACAATGAGCAGTTCTTC	CASSHLGLAFHNEQFF
TRBD2	TRBJ2-5	TRBV7-6	16	TGTGCCAGCAGCCCACTAGCGGGGGCCTCCCAAGAGACCCAGTACTTC	CASSPLAGASQETQYF
TRBD1	TRBJ1-2	TRBV7-9	17	TGTTCCAGCAGCCAACCCCAAACAGGGGGTGAGGACTATGGCTACACCTTC	CSSSQPQTGGEDYGYTF